This note documents a single T cell receptor beta chain sequence. Its antigen is undetermined. This sample was included in a study of blood T cells in healthy people across ages. The study's findings and limits: Naive T cell percentage by flow cytometry tracked strongly with beta diversity. The study could not conclusively compare naive and antigen-experienced cells, given its unsorted PBMCs.

The CDR3 consists of 18 residues. The J segment lost 0 bases and the V segment lost 2 bases, leaving 11 bases of the junction unmatched. CDR1 is DFQATT, CDR2 SNEGSKA, per germline (reference sequence). PCR was performed a second time for roughly 6 to 12 cycles using a sample-barcoded 5' primer and a J-beta primer mix. A 12-random-nucleotide template-switch adaptor tagged each cDNA molecule. TCRdb used MiXCR to reprocess the 5' RACE reads, holding one entry per CDR3 protein. Of over 700,000 distinct CDR3 sequences in the sample, 50% to 65% are singletons; the top ten hold approximately 40%. The V and J genes are TRBV20-1 and TRBJ1-5, with 9 bases fitting TRBD1. The receptor comes from a man older than 75 in good health. The sequenced material came from blood. CDR3 residues: CSARLPGQGQGSNQPQHF. As DNA, the CDR3 is TGCAGTGCTAGACTCCCGGGACAGGGCCAAGGTAGCAATCAGCCCCAGCATTTT.